This record looks at one T cell receptor beta chain sequence and its context. The data belong to a study of OX40 agonist ivuxolimab in advanced cancers. Clones were read by immunoSEQ multiplex PCR, and TCRdb kept only the in-frame ones, dropping some. The table shows approximately 61,000 clones, with approximately 93% occurring only once. Sequenced here: CD4+ or CD8+ T cells sorted from blood, sampled in a trial of the OX40 agonist ivuxolimab. The clonotype originates from an adult with an advanced solid tumor such as melanoma, head and neck, liver or kidney cancer.

CDR3 nucleotides: TGTGCCAGCAGCTCCCGGGTACAGGGGGTAGGTTCACCCCTCCACTTT. This translates into CASSSRVQGVGSPLHF. The chain recombines TRBV7-9 with TRBJ1-6, with TRBD1 identical over 8 bases. Per the germline V gene, CDR1 is SEHNR and CDR2 is FQNEAQ (reference sequence). The CDR3 has 16 residues. V shed 4 bases and J 9 bases; nucleotides not matched to a gene: 11.